This TCR beta chain was observed in a study of brain T cells in children with intractable seizures. Here immunoSEQ multiplex PCR was the method, and the copy in TCRdb shows in-frame clones only, minus some. The sample contains 80,000 or so clones, about 93% of which appear only once. The CDR3 runs 13 residues. The germline V gene encodes CDR1 SEHNR and CDR2 FQNEAQ (reference sequence). Trimming took 2 bases from V and 4 from J, leaving 8 bases between them. The clonotype was recovered from a boy younger than two with tuberous sclerosis and intractable seizures. Sequencing was performed on peripheral blood, taken at surgery. This rearrangement joins TRBV7-9 to TRBJ1-2, with D unclear. CDR3 DNA: TGTGCCAGCAGCTTATCTGCATCCTATGGCTACACCTTC. This gives the protein CASSLSASYGYTF.